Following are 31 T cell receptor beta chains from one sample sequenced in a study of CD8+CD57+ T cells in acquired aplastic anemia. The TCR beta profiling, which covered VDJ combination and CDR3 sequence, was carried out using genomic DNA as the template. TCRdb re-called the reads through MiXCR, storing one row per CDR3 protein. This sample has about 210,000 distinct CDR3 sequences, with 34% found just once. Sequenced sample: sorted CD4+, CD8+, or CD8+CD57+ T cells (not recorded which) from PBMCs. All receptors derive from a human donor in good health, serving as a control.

The CDR3: CASSLGVKETQYF. CDR3 bases: TGTGCCAGCAGCTTAGGAGTTAAAGAGACCCAGTACTTC. The genes are TRBV7-6 and TRBJ2-5; no reliable D call. CDR1 and CDR2 (germline): SGHVS, FNYEAQ. Trimming removed 1 base from V and 3 bases from J, with 6 bases in between. The CDR3 runs to 13 residues.

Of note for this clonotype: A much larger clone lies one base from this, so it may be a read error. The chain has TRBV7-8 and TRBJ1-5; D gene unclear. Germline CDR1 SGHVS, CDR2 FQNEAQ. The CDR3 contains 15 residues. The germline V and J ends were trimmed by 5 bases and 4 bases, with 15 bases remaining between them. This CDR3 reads CASSVRPRLNQPQHF. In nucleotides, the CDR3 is TGTGCCAGCAGCGTGAGACCGAGATTAAATCAGCCCCAGCATTTT.

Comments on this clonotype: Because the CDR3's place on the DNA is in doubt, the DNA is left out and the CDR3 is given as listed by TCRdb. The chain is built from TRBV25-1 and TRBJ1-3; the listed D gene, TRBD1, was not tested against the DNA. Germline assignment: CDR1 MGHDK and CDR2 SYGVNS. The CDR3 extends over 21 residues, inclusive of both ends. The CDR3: CASGTDRVPNEAFFGQGTIYF.

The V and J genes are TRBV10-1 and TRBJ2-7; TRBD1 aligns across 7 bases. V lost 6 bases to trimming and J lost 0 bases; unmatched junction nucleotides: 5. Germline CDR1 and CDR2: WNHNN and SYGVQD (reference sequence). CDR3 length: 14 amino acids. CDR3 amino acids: CASRPTGRSYEQYF. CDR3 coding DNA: TGCGCCAGCAGGCCGACAGGGCGCTCCTACGAGCAGTACTTC.

The CDR3 is CAWSRRVIGGSSYEQYF. CDR3 in DNA: TGTGCCTGGAGTAGGCGGGTTATCGGGGGTAGCTCCTACGAGCAGTACTTC. V gene TRBV30 combines with J gene TRBJ2-7; tentative D call: TRBD2 (6 bases). Trimming left V 2 bases short and J 0 bases short, with 20 bases between. This CDR3 comprises 17 residues. CDR1 is GTSNPN and CDR2 is SVGIG in the germline V gene (reference sequence).

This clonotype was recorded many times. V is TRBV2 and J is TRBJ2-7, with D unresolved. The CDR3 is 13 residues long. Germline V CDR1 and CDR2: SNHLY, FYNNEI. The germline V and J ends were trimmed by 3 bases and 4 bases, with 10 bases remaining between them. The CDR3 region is CASSEMLLYEQYF. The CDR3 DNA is TGTGCCAGCAGTGAGATGCTTTTGTACGAGCAGTACTTC.

CDR3 region: CASSGNRDREAFF. The CDR3 DNA sequence: TGTGCCAGCAGCGGCAACCGGGACCGAGAAGCTTTCTTT. This chain links TRBV7-2 with TRBJ1-1; TRBD1 might be the D (5 bases). Trimming shortened V by 5 bases and J by 8 bases, and 15 bases separated the two germline ends. The germline CDR1 and CDR2 sequences are SGHTA and FQGNSA. The CDR3 covers 13 residues.

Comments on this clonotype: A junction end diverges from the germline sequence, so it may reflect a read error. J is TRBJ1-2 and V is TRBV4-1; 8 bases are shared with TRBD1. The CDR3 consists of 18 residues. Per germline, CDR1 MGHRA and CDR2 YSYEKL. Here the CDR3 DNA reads TGCGCCCGCAGCCAAGGGTCAACCTGGACAGGGAAAAACTATGGCTACACCTTC. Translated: CARSQGSTWTGKNYGYTF.

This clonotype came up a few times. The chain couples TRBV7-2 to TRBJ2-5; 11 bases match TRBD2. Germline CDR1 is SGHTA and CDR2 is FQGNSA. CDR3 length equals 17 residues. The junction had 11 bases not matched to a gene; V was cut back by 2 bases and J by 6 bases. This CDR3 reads CASSLYVLAGAFQTQYF. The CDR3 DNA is TGTGCCAGCAGCTTATACGTACTAGCGGGGGCCTTCCAGACCCAGTACTTC.

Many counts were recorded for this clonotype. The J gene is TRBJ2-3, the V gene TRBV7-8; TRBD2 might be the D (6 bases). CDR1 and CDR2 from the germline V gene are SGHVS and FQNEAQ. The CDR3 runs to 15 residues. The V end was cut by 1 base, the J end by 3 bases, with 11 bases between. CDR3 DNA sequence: TGTGCCAGCAGCTTAGTTTATCGGGGGACAGATACGCAGTATTTT. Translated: CASSLVYRGTDTQYF.

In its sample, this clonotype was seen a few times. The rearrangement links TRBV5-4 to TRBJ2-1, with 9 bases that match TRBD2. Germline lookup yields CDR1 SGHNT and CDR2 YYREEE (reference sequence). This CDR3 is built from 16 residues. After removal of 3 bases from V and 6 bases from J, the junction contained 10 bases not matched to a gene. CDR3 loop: CASSSSGTSRANEQFF. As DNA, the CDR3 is TGTGCCAGCAGCTCCTCCGGGACTAGCAGGGCCAATGAGCAGTTCTTC.

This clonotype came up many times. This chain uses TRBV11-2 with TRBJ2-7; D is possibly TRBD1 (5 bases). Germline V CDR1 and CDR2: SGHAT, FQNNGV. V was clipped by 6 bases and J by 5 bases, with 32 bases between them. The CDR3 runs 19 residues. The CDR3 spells CASRNGRGKVQAVGDEQYF. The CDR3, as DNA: TGTGCCAGCAGGAATGGACGTGGTAAGGTACAGGCCGTAGGAGACGAGCAGTACTTC. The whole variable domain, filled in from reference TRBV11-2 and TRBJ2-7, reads EAGVAQSPRYKIIEKRQSVAFWCNPISGHATLYWYQQILGQGPKLLIQFQNNGVVDDSQLPKDRFSAERLKGVDSTLKIQPAKLEDSAVYLCASRNGRGKVQAVGDEQYFGPGTRLTVT.

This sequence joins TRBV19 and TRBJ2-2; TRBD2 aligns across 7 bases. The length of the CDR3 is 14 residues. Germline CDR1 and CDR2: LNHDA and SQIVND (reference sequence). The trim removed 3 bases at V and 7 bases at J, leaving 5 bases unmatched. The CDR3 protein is CASSIQAGIGELFF. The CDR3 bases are TGTGCCAGTAGTATTCAAGCGGGGATCGGGGAGCTGTTTTTT.

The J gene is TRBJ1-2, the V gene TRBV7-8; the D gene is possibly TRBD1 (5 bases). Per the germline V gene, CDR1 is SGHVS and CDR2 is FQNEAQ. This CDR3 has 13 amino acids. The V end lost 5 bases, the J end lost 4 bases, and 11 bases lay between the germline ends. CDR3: CASSAPGSYGYTF. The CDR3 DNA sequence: TGTGCCAGCAGCGCGCCAGGGAGCTATGGCTACACCTTC.

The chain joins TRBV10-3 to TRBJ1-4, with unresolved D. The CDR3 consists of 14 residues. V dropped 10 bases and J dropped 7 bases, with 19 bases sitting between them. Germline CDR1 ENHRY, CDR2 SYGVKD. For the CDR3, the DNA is TGTGCCAGCACCTCGCGGCTCGAGGGTGAAAAACTGTTTTTT. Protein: CASTSRLEGEKLFF.

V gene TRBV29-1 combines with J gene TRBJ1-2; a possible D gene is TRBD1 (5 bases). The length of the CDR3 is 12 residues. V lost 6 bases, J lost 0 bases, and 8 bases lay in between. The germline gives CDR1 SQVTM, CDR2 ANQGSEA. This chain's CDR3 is CSVGGANYGYTF. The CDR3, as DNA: TGCAGCGTCGGGGGGGCTAACTATGGCTACACCTTC.

The CDR3: CASSTSGGFYEQYF. CDR3 DNA: TGTGCCAGTAGTACAAGCGGGGGATTCTACGAGCAGTACTTC. The rearrangement links TRBV7-2 to TRBJ2-7; 8 bases are shared with TRBD2. V shed 9 bases, J shed 3 bases, and the junction held 10 bases outside the gene matches. This CDR3 is 14 amino acids long. Germline CDR1 reads SGHTA; CDR2 reads FQGNSA. The complete variable domain, with remaining parts taken from reference TRBV7-2 and TRBJ2-7, reads GAGVSQSPSNKVTEKGKDVELRCDPISGHTALYWYRQSLGQGLEFLIYFQGNSAPDKSGLPSDRFSAERTGGSVSTLTIQRTQQEDSAVYLCASSTSGGFYEQYFGPGTRLTVT.

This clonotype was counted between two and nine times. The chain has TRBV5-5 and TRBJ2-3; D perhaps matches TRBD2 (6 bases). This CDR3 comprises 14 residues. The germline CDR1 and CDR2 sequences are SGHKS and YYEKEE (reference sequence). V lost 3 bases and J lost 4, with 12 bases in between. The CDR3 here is CASSSLREADTQYF. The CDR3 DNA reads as TGTGCCAGCAGCTCCCTTAGGGAGGCAGATACGCAGTATTTT.

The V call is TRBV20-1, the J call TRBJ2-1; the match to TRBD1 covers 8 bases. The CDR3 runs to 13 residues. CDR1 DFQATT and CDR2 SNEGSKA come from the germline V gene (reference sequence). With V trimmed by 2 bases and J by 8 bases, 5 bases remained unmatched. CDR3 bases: TGCAGTGCTAGACGGACAGGGTCATATGAGCAGTTCTTC. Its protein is CSARRTGSYEQFF.

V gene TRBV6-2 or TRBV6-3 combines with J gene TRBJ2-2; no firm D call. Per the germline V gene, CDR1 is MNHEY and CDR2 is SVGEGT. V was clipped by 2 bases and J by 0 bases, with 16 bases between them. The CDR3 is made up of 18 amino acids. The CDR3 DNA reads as TGTGCCAGCAGTTACCCCAGCAGTAGGAGTACGAACACCGGGGAGCTGTTTTTT. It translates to CASSYPSSRSTNTGELFF.

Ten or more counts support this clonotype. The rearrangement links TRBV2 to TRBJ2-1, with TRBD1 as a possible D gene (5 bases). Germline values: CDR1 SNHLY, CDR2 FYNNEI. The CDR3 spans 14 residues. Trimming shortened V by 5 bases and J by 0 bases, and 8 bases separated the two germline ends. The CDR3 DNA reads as TGTGCCAGCAGTCGACAGATCTCCTACAATGAGCAGTTCTTC. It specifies CASSRQISYNEQFF.

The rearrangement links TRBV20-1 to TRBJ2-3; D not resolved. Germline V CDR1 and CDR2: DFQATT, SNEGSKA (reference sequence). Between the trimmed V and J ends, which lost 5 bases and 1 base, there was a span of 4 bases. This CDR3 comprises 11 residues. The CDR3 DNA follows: TGCAGTGCTCGCCGCACAGATACGCAGTATTTT. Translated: CSARRTDTQYF.

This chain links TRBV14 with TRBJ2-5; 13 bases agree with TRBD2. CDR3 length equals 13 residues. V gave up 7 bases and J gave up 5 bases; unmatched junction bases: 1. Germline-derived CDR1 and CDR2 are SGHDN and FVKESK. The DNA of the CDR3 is TGTGCCAGCACACTAGCGGGGGGGGAGACCCAGTACTTC. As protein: CASTLAGGETQYF.

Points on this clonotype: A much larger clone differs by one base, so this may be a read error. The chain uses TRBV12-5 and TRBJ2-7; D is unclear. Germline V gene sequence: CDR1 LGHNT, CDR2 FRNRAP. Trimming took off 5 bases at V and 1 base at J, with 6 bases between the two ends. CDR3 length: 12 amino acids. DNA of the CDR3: TGTGCTAGTGGTGGGCCGTCCTACGAGCAGTACTTC. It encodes CASGGPSYEQYF.

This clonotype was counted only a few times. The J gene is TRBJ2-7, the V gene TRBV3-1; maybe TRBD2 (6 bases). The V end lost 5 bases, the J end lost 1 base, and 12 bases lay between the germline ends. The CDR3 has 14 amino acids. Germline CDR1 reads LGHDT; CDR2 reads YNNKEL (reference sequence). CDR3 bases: TGTGCCAGCAGCAGATATGCGGGATCCTACGAGCAGTACTTC. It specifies CASSRYAGSYEQYF.

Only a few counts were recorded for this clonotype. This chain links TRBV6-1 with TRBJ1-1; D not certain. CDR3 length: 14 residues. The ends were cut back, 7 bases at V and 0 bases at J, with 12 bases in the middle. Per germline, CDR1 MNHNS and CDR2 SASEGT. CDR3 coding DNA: TGTGCCAGCAAAGGGTATCCGATGAACACTGAAGCTTTCTTT. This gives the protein CASKGYPMNTEAFF.

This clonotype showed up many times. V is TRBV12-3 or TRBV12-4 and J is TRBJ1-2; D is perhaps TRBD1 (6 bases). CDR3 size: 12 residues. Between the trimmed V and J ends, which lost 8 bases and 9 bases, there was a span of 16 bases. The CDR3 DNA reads TGTGCCAGCGGAGGAGGACAGAATAGCTACACCTTC. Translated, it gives CASGGGQNSYTF.

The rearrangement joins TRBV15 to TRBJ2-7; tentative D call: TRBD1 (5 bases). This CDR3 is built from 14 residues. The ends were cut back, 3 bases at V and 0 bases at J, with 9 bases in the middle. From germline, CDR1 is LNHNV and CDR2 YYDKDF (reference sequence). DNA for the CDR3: TGTGCCACCAGCAGTGTCCAGGGCTCCTACGAGCAGTACTTC. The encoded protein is CATSSVQGSYEQYF.

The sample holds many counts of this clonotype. CDR3 bases: TGTGCCATACACACAGTTGAAGGCTACGAGCAGTACTTC. It translates to CAIHTVEGYEQYF. The chain couples TRBV2 to TRBJ2-7; D remains unclear. The V and J ends lost 10 bases and 3 bases respectively, with 16 bases between them. Germline V gene data show CDR1 as SNHLY and CDR2 as FYNNEI. There are 13 residues in the CDR3.

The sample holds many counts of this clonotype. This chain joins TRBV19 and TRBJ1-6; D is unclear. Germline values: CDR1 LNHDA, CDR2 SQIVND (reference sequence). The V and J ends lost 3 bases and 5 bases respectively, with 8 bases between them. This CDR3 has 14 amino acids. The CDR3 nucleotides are TGTGCCAGTAGTATGTACGGAGATAATTCACCCCTCCACTTT. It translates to CASSMYGDNSPLHF.

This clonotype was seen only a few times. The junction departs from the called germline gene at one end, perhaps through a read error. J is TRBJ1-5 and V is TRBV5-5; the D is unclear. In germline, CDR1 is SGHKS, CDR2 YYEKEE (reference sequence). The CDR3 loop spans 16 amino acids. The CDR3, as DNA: TGTGCCGGCAGCTTGGGCCACAGCGGGGTCGGGCAGCCCCAGCATTTT. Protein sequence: CAGSLGHSGVGQPQHF.